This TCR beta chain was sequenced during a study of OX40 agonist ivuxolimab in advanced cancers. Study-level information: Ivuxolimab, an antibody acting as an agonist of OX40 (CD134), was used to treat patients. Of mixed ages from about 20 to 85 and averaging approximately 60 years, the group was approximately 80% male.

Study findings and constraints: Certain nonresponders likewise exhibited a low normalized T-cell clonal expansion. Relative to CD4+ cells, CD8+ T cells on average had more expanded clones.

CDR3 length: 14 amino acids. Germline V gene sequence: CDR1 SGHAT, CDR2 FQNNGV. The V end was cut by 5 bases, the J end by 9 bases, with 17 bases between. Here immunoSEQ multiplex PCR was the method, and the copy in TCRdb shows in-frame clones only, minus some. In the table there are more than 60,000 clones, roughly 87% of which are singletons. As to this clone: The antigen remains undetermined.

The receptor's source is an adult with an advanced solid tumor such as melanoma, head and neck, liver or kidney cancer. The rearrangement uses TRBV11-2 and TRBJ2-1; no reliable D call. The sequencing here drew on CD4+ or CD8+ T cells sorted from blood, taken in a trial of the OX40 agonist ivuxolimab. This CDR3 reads CASSPLQRMGEQFF. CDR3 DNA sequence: TGTGCCAGCAGCCCCTTACAGCGCATGGGTGAGCAGTTCTTC. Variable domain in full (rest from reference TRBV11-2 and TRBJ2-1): EAGVAQSPRYKIIEKRQSVAFWCNPISGHATLYWYQQILGQGPKLLIQFQNNGVVDDSQLPKDRFSAERLKGVDSTLKIQPAKLEDSAVYLCASSPLQRMGEQFFGPGTRLTVL.